The 31 T cell receptor beta chains reported below all come from one sample, sequenced in a study of blood T cell repertoires in COVID-19. TCRdb keeps only in-frame clones here, not all; method: immunoSEQ multiplex PCR. The sample contains a few hundred thousand clones, about 93% of which appear only once. The sample comprised peripheral blood. The source of these receptors is a woman aged 25 to 39 with COVID-19, enrolled during active disease.

The V gene is TRBV29-1, the J gene TRBJ2-7; 8 bases agree with TRBD1. Germline values: CDR1 SQVTM, CDR2 ANQGSEA. V lost 1 base to trimming and J lost 2 bases; unmatched junction nucleotides: 4. The CDR3 sequence is 14 residues long. DNA of the CDR3: TGCAGCGTTGAAGGGACAGGGAATACCTACGAGCAGTACTTC. As protein: CSVEGTGNTYEQYF.

The chain recombines TRBV19 with TRBJ2-1; 7 bases map to TRBD1. V lost 8 bases to trimming and J lost 4 bases; unmatched junction nucleotides: 5. The CDR3 is 13 residues long. The germline V gene encodes CDR1 LNHDA and CDR2 SQIVND (reference sequence). DNA for the CDR3: TGTGCCAGTGGACAGGTAGGGTACAATGAGCAGTTCTTC. It specifies CASGQVGYNEQFF.

A single count supports this clone. The genes are TRBV4-3 and TRBJ2-3; the D is unclear. This CDR3 comprises 16 residues. The germline V and J ends were trimmed by 0 bases and 4 bases, with 14 bases remaining between them. Looked up from germline, CDR1 is LGHNA and CDR2 is YSLEER. CDR3 in amino acids: CASSQDRRPLADTQYF. In DNA form, the CDR3 reads TGCGCCAGCAGCCAAGATCGGCGGCCACTTGCAGATACGCAGTATTTT.

V usage is TRBV6-2 or TRBV6-3 and J usage is TRBJ2-2; D might be TRBD1 (6 bases). The CDR3 covers 16 residues. Germline V gene lookup returns CDR1 MNHEY and CDR2 SVGEGT. Trimming removed 6 bases from V and 6 bases from J, with 20 bases in between. The CDR3 reads CASSPGTFGGAGELFF. DNA of the CDR3: TGTGCCAGCAGCCCCGGGACATTCGGTGGGGCCGGGGAGCTGTTTTTT.

This chain uses TRBV28 with TRBJ1-6; no reliable D call. The CDR3 contains 14 residues. Germline-derived CDR1 and CDR2 are MDHEN and SYDVKM. Trimming took 6 bases from V and 0 from J, leaving 6 bases between them. The CDR3 region has the DNA TGTGCCAGCAGGGAGGGCTCCTATAATTCACCCCTCCACTTT. Encoded protein: CASREGSYNSPLHF.

The chain combines TRBV5-1 with TRBJ2-3; 9 positions agree with TRBD1. This CDR3 is 15 amino acids long. Germline V CDR1 and CDR2: SGHRS, YFSETQ. The junction had 5 bases not matched to a gene; V was cut back by 1 base and J by 5 bases. The CDR3 DNA is TGCGCCAGCAGCTTGTCGACAGGGGGTATAGATACGCAGTATTTT. It yields the protein CASSLSTGGIDTQYF.

The chain is built from TRBV5-1 and TRBJ1-1; TRBD1 agrees at 11 bases. CDR3 length: 17 residues. V trimming: 0 bases; J trimming: 9 bases; junction bases outside the gene matches: 13. Germline CDR1 is SGHRS and CDR2 is YFSETQ. CDR3 in DNA: TGCGCCAGCAGCTTGGGGGGACAGGGGGTCGAGAAACGAAAAGCTTTCTTT. It is translated as CASSLGGQGVEKRKAFF.

In its sample, this clone was seen a few times. The V and J genes are TRBV27 and TRBJ1-2, with no clear D. CDR1 and CDR2 (germline): MNHEY, SMNVEV (reference sequence). The CDR3 runs 16 residues. Trimming left V 0 bases short and J 0 bases short, with 11 bases between. CDR3 amino acids: CASSLSAATTNYGYTF. The CDR3 DNA reads as TGTGCCAGCAGTTTATCGGCGGCAACTACTAACTATGGCTACACCTTC.

This chain links TRBV18 with TRBJ2-7; D gene uncertain. CDR1 KGHSH and CDR2 LQKENI come from the germline V gene. V gave up 3 bases and J gave up 3 bases, with 9 bases separating them. The CDR3 consists of 13 residues. This CDR3 reads CASSPPFHYEQYF. In DNA, the CDR3 is TGTGCCAGCTCACCCCCATTCCACTACGAGCAGTACTTC.

Here the CDR3 DNA reads TGTGCCAGCAGCCAAGTGCAAGGACTAGCCAAAAACATTCAGTACTTC. This translates into CASSQVQGLAKNIQYF. The chain links TRBV3-1 (or the pseudogene TRBV3-2) to TRBJ2-4; possibly TRBD2 for D (5 bases). This CDR3 comprises 16 residues. Trimming left V 1 base short and J 0 bases short, with 10 bases between. Germline lookup yields CDR1 LGHDT and CDR2 YNNKEL (reference sequence).

The CDR3 coding sequence is TGTGCCAGTAGTCACCTACAGGGAACTGAAGCTTTCTTT. Residues: CASSHLQGTEAFF. The chain joins TRBV19 to TRBJ1-1; tentative D call: TRBD1 (6 bases). Deletions cut 5 bases from V and 5 bases from J, with 12 bases between. This CDR3 is 13 amino acids long. Per the germline V gene, CDR1 is LNHDA and CDR2 is SQIVND (reference sequence).

V and J are TRBV10-3 and TRBJ1-1, with D tentatively TRBD1 (5 bases). CDR3 size: 15 residues. The ends were cut back, 0 bases at V and 4 bases at J, with 12 bases in the middle. Germline V gene sequence: CDR1 ENHRY, CDR2 SYGVKD. The CDR3 region is CAISESPRGSTEAFF. The DNA of the CDR3 is TGTGCCATCAGTGAGTCCCCGCGGGGGAGCACTGAAGCTTTCTTT.

The V call is TRBV6-4, the J call TRBJ1-1; D is perhaps TRBD1 (6 bases). The germline CDR1 and CDR2 sequences are MRHNA and SNTAGT. There are 14 residues in the CDR3. Trimming shortened V by 6 bases and J by 1 base, and 12 bases separated the two germline ends. The CDR3 spells CASRPQQGNTEAFF. The CDR3 DNA sequence: TGTGCCAGCAGACCCCAACAGGGGAACACTGAAGCTTTCTTT.

The chain has TRBV10-3 and TRBJ2-1, with 14 bases lining up with TRBD2. The CDR3 covers 16 residues. Per the germline V gene, CDR1 is ENHRY and CDR2 is SYGVKD. V lost 6 bases to trimming and J lost 9 bases; unmatched junction nucleotides: 10. CDR3: CAIRNGTSGSKGEQFF. The CDR3 DNA reads as TGTGCCATCAGAAACGGGACTAGCGGGAGTAAGGGTGAGCAGTTCTTC.

The genes are TRBV27 and TRBJ1-4; D not certain. Germline CDR1 is MNHEY and CDR2 is SMNVEV (reference sequence). The CDR3 sequence is 14 residues long. Trimming cost V 1 base and J 8 bases, with 11 bases left between them. The CDR3 reads CASSLLGSGEKLFF. The CDR3, as DNA: TGTGCCAGCAGTTTATTGGGGTCGGGGGAAAAACTGTTTTTT.

The chain is built from TRBV20-1 and TRBJ2-7, with 10 bases fitting TRBD2. The ends lost 3 bases at V and 2 bases at J; junction bases unmatched: 7. Germline lookup yields CDR1 DFQATT and CDR2 SNEGSKA (reference sequence). The CDR3 runs 15 residues. The CDR3 loop reads CSASRTSGIAYEQYF. The CDR3 DNA reads as TGCAGTGCTAGTCGTACTAGCGGGATCGCCTACGAGCAGTACTTC.

In this sample, this clone turned up once. The V gene is TRBV18, the J gene TRBJ1-4; 8 nucleotides agree with TRBD1. After removal of 4 bases from V and 0 bases from J, the junction contained 1 base not matched to a gene. Germline V lookup: CDR1 KGHSH, CDR2 LQKENI. CDR3 size: 15 residues. CDR3 region: CASSQQGATNEKLFF. The CDR3 region has the DNA TGTGCCAGCTCACAACAGGGGGCAACTAATGAAAAACTGTTTTTT.

The chain couples TRBV5-1 to TRBJ2-1; 10 bases map to TRBD1. Germline CDR1 is SGHRS and CDR2 is YFSETQ. The CDR3 is 14 amino acids. Unmatched junction bases numbered 10, after V lost 6 bases and J lost 10 bases. CDR3 amino acids: CASKSGTGVSEQFF. The CDR3 bases are TGCGCCAGCAAATCCGGGACAGGGGTATCGGAGCAGTTCTTC.

The chain uses TRBV28 and TRBJ1-5; no clear D. Germline V gene sequence: CDR1 MDHEN, CDR2 SYDVKM. V was shortened by 2 bases and J by 7 bases, with 9 bases between the two germline ends. The CDR3 sequence is 13 residues long. The CDR3 bases are TGTGCCAGCAGTTTAGGGGAGGGCCAGCCCCAGCATTTT. Translation: CASSLGEGQPQHF.

The V gene is TRBV7-2, the J gene TRBJ2-7, with 7 bases lining up with TRBD2. Germline V gives CDR1 SGHTA, CDR2 FQGNSA. The CDR3 has 15 amino acids. The V gene end was trimmed by 7 bases and the J gene end by 0 bases; junction bases not matched to a gene: 9. DNA of the CDR3: TGTGCCAGCACCTACGTCGGGACTACCTCCTACGAGCAGTACTTC. Protein: CASTYVGTTSYEQYF.

The chain is built from TRBV13 and TRBJ2-6; no firm D call. This CDR3 is 18 amino acids long. V was cut by 5 bases and J by 2 bases, with 19 bases left in between. Germline loops: CDR1 PRHDT, CDR2 FYEKMQ (reference sequence). Here the CDR3 reads CASSRTLPPVTGANVLTF. The DNA for the CDR3 is TGTGCCAGCAGCAGAACTCTTCCCCCCGTTACTGGGGCCAACGTCCTGACTTTC.

The J gene is TRBJ2-1, the V gene TRBV29-1; D possibly corresponds to TRBD1 (6 bases). Trimming shortened V by 4 bases and J by 7 bases, and 17 bases separated the two germline ends. The CDR3 has 14 residues. Per the germline V gene, CDR1 is SQVTM and CDR2 is ANQGSEA. The CDR3 DNA reads as TGCAGCGTTGGGGGGCGGTTAGCGCTAAATGAGCAGTTCTTC. It translates to CSVGGRLALNEQFF.

This chain joins TRBV7-9 and TRBJ2-1, with D tentatively TRBD2 (6 bases). The CDR3 extends over 15 amino acids. Trimming pared 5 bases from V and 0 bases from J, leaving 11 bases between. CDR1 and CDR2 (germline): SEHNR, FQNEAQ (reference sequence). The CDR3 DNA reads TGTGCCAGCAGCCTGGGGACTCCCTCCTACAATGAGCAGTTCTTC. Translated: CASSLGTPSYNEQFF.

The chain links TRBV7-2 to TRBJ1-2; D unresolved. V shed 1 base and J shed 7 bases, with 16 bases lying between them. This CDR3 is built from 15 residues. Germline loops: CDR1 SGHTA, CDR2 FQGNSA. The CDR3 nucleotides read TGTGCCAGCAGCTTAGTGGCGTCCCAAGCAGGTGGCTACACCTTC. Translated, it gives CASSLVASQAGGYTF.

The genes are TRBV2 and TRBJ2-6; maybe TRBD1 (6 bases). CDR1 SNHLY and CDR2 FYNNEI come from the germline V gene. The CDR3 totals 14 residues. V was pared by 7 bases and J by 5 bases, with 12 bases between. The CDR3 spells CASKGEPRANVLTF. For the CDR3, the DNA is TGTGCCAGCAAGGGGGAGCCCAGGGCCAACGTCCTGACTTTC.

J is TRBJ2-3 and V is TRBV28; 11 positions match TRBD2. With 3 bases clipped from V and 1 base from J, the junction kept 6 bases outside the gene matches. Germline values: CDR1 MDHEN, CDR2 SYDVKM. The CDR3 spans 17 residues. The CDR3: CASSFGTSGWGTDTQYF. The CDR3 DNA follows: TGTGCCAGCAGTTTTGGGACTAGCGGATGGGGCACAGATACGCAGTATTTT.

The table lists this clone with many counts. The chain employs TRBV5-4 and TRBJ1-2; the match to TRBD1 covers 10 bases. CDR1 and CDR2 from the germline V gene are SGHNT and YYREEE (reference sequence). Trimming cost V 5 bases and J 4 bases; bases outside gene matches: 8. The CDR3 is 15 amino acids. The CDR3: CASRTGTGDRYGYTF. CDR3 DNA: TGTGCCAGCAGAACTGGGACAGGGGATCGCTATGGCTACACCTTC.

The genes are TRBV27 and TRBJ1-5; weak D call: TRBD1 (5 bases). V gave up 2 bases and J gave up 5 bases, with 7 bases separating them. Germline V CDR1 and CDR2: MNHEY, SMNVEV (reference sequence). The CDR3 contains 13 residues. The CDR3 is CASSLRGYQPQHF. In nucleotides, the CDR3 is TGTGCCAGCAGTTTAAGGGGATATCAGCCCCAGCATTTT.

The chain links TRBV5-1 to TRBJ1-1, with D perhaps TRBD1 (6 bases). V was shortened by 0 bases and J by 4 bases, with 13 bases between the two germline ends. The CDR3 sequence is 15 residues long. The germline CDR1 and CDR2 sequences are SGHRS and YFSETQ. The CDR3 sequence is CASSLEWGRGTEAFF. The CDR3 DNA is TGCGCCAGCAGCTTGGAGTGGGGGCGAGGCACTGAAGCTTTCTTT.

The chain carries TRBV5-4 and TRBJ2-7; TRBD2 aligns across 13 bases. CDR1 is SGHNT and CDR2 is YYREEE in the germline V gene (reference sequence). This CDR3 spans 15 amino acids. The V and J ends lost 5 bases and 7 bases, in that order; junction bases with no gene match: 9. The CDR3 protein is CASSQLGLAGEEQYF. CDR3 sequence (DNA): TGTGCCAGCAGTCAACTCGGACTAGCGGGAGAGGAGCAGTACTTC.

This sequence joins TRBV11-2 and TRBJ2-2; tentatively, D is TRBD1 (5 bases). CDR1 and CDR2 (germline): SGHAT, FQNNGV. There are 15 residues in the CDR3. V was shortened by 5 bases and J by 5 bases, with 15 bases between the two germline ends. Here the CDR3 DNA reads TGTGCCAGCAGCCTCAGGGAATATGGGACCGGGGAGCTGTTTTTT. Amino acids: CASSLREYGTGELFF.